The 20 T cell receptor beta chains given below trace back to one sample, sequenced in a study of cytotoxic CD8 clonotypes in ibrutinib-treated CLL. Here immunoSEQ multiplex PCR was the method, and the copy in TCRdb shows in-frame clones only, minus some. The profile shows 150,000 to 200,000 clones, 81% of them singletons. The sequences come from PBMCs, collected after 12 months of ibrutinib treatment. The receptor source for this set is a human donor with chronic lymphocytic leukemia.

The chain links TRBV5-4 to TRBJ2-7, with D perhaps matching TRBD1 or TRBD2 (6 bases each). V lost 0 bases and J 7 bases, leaving 14 bases between the germline ends. Germline loops: CDR1 SGHNT, CDR2 YYREEE (reference sequence). The CDR3 has 14 residues. The CDR3 DNA reads as TGTGCCAGCAGCTTGGGAGGGGGGTCTAGGGAGCAGTACTTC. Translation: CASSLGGGSREQYF.

The chain has TRBV18 and TRBJ2-1; D gene ambiguous. Germline values: CDR1 KGHSH, CDR2 LQKENI. CDR3 length: 13 amino acids. Trimming took 2 bases from V and 5 from J, leaving 7 bases between them. CDR3 loop: CASSPSLNNEQFF. The CDR3 DNA reads TGTGCCAGCTCACCATCGTTAAACAATGAGCAGTTCTTC.

This chain joins TRBV11-2 and TRBJ1-5; no firm D call. V was pared by 3 bases and J by 3 bases, with 6 bases between. The length of the CDR3 is 13 residues. The V gene's germline CDR1 is SGHAT and CDR2 FQNNGV. The CDR3 region has the DNA TGTGCCAGCAGCTTCGAAACCAATCAGCCCCAGCATTTT. Its protein is CASSFETNQPQHF.

V is TRBV6-5 and J is TRBJ2-2, with D unresolved. Germline CDR1 is MNHEY and CDR2 is SVGAGI. Trimming shortened V by 6 bases and J by 1 base, and 9 bases separated the two germline ends. The CDR3 sequence is 14 residues long. The CDR3 loop is CASSDRQNTGELFF. DNA for the CDR3: TGTGCCAGCAGCGATCGGCAGAACACCGGGGAGCTGTTTTTT.

The chain recombines TRBV28 with TRBJ2-5; 11 bases line up with TRBD2. Trimming removed 1 base from V and 4 bases from J; junction bases left unmatched: 2. CDR1 and CDR2 (germline): MDHEN, SYDVKM. The CDR3 covers 15 residues. CDR3 loop: CASSLSLAGAETQYF. For the CDR3, the DNA is TGTGCCAGCAGTTTATCACTAGCGGGAGCAGAGACCCAGTACTTC.

The chain carries TRBV7-8 and TRBJ2-1; D possibly corresponds to TRBD2 (6 bases). The CDR3 loop spans 17 amino acids. V lost 2 bases, J lost 6 bases, and 20 bases lay in between. Looked up from germline, CDR1 is SGHVS and CDR2 is FQNEAQ. The CDR3 DNA reads as TGTGCCAGCAGCTTAACTACGGGCCAGGCCGGGGGCAATGAGCAGTTCTTC. The encoded protein is CASSLTTGQAGGNEQFF.

The chain has TRBV4-2 and TRBJ1-2, with a weak D call TRBD1 (5 bases). CDR3 length equals 15 residues. With 5 bases removed from V and 2 bases from J, the gap between germline ends came to 15 bases. Per germline, CDR1 LGHNA and CDR2 YNFKEQ. The DNA for the CDR3 is TGTGCCAGCAGCTTGGAGGACGGGGCGAACTATGGCTACACCTTC. Translated: CASSLEDGANYGYTF.

This clone was seen a handful of times. The chain is built from TRBV5-4 and TRBJ2-5; D possibly uses TRBD1 or TRBD2 (5 bases each). The ends were cut back, 4 bases at V and 4 bases at J, with 14 bases in the middle. CDR3 length equals 14 residues. Germline CDR1 is SGHNT and CDR2 is YYREEE (reference sequence). CDR3 DNA: TGTGCCAGCAGCGTCGGGACCGAGATAGAGACCCAGTACTTC. Translating gives CASSVGTEIETQYF.

The V gene is TRBV6-7, the J gene TRBJ2-1; D gene uncertain. TRBV6-7 is sorted into the ORF group, with uncertain function. This CDR3 comprises 16 residues. V was pared by 1 base and J by 0 bases, with 10 bases between. The CDR3 DNA follows: TGTGCCAGCAGTTACTTAGTAGTTGGCTCCTACAATGAGCAGTTCTTC. Translation: CASSYLVVGSYNEQFF.

The chain has TRBV5-6 and TRBJ1-4; D is possibly TRBD1 (6 bases). Germline V gene sequence: CDR1 SGHDT, CDR2 YYEEEE. Trimming stripped 4 bases from V and 3 bases from J, with 13 bases between. This CDR3 comprises 15 residues. CDR3: CASSGTGSPNEKLFF. DNA for the CDR3: TGTGCCAGCAGCGGAACAGGGAGCCCTAATGAAAAACTGTTTTTT.

The chain uses TRBV7-9 and TRBJ2-1, with 14 bases fitting TRBD2. The V gene's germline CDR1 is SEHNR and CDR2 FQNEAQ (reference sequence). After removal of 5 bases from V and 9 bases from J, the junction contained 6 bases not matched to a gene. The CDR3 has 15 amino acids. CDR3 region: CASSQTSGGAFEQFF. In nucleotides, the CDR3 is TGTGCCAGCAGCCAGACTAGCGGGGGGGCCTTTGAGCAGTTCTTC.

The V gene is TRBV5-4, the J gene TRBJ1-3; the D gene is possibly TRBD1 (6 bases). The V and J ends lost 2 bases and 1 base respectively, with 7 bases between them. The CDR3 totals 14 residues. Germline CDR1 SGHNT, CDR2 YYREEE (reference sequence). CDR3 nucleotide sequence: TGTGCCAGCAGCTTAACAGGGTCTGGAAACACCATATATTTT. Translated, it gives CASSLTGSGNTIYF.

The rearrangement links TRBV4-2 to TRBJ1-2; TRBD1 aligns across 7 bases. CDR1 is LGHNA, CDR2 YNFKEQ, per germline. The CDR3 totals 16 residues. Trimming at V came to 2 bases and at J to 7 bases, leaving 13 bases not matched to a gene. CDR3: CASSQPSGRDRAGYTF. The DNA for the CDR3 is TGTGCCAGCAGCCAACCTAGCGGGAGGGACAGAGCTGGCTACACCTTC.

The chain uses TRBV9 and TRBJ1-3; D is uncertain. The germline V gene has CDR1 SGDLS and CDR2 YYNGEE. This CDR3 has 15 amino acids. V was trimmed by 1 base and J by 2 bases, leaving 10 bases between them. CDR3 in DNA: TGTGCCAGCAGCGTATTGGCGGGAGCTGGAAACACCATATATTTT. Protein: CASSVLAGAGNTIYF.

The count of this clone is one. The chain combines TRBV7-6 with TRBJ1-5, with TRBD1 identical over 12 bases. V lost 1 base and J lost 8; bases outside the gene matches: 6. Looked up from germline, CDR1 is SGHVS and CDR2 is FNYEAQ. The CDR3 is 16 residues long. The CDR3 DNA follows: TGTGCCAGCAGCTTAGGAGGGACAGGGGGCTTAGAGCCCCAGCATTTT. Its translation: CASSLGGTGGLEPQHF.

CDR3 in DNA: TGTGCTAGTGGTCCTGACAGGGAGAGGAACACTGAAGCTTTCTTT. It yields the protein CASGPDRERNTEAFF. This chain links TRBV12-5 with TRBJ1-1, with 7 bases matching TRBD1. Germline loops: CDR1 LGHNT, CDR2 FRNRAP. The CDR3 is 15 amino acids. V shed 5 bases and J 1 base; nucleotides not matched to a gene: 7. The full variable domain, with the rest looked up from reference TRBV12-5 and TRBJ1-1, is DARVTQTPRHKVTEMGQEVTMRCQPILGHNTVFWYRQTMMQGLELLAYFRNRAPLDDSGMPKDRFSAEMPDATLATLKIQPSEPRDSAVYFCASGPDRERNTEAFFGQGTRLTVV.

The chain uses TRBV10-3 and TRBJ2-2; 7 bases line up with TRBD2. This CDR3 is built from 15 residues. Trimming cost V 7 bases and J 1 base; bases outside gene matches: 6. Germline assignment: CDR1 ENHRY and CDR2 SYGVKD. The CDR3 spells CAIMRERENTGELFF. CDR3 bases: TGTGCCATCATGAGGGAGCGGGAGAACACCGGGGAGCTGTTTTTT.

V usage is TRBV28 and J usage is TRBJ1-2; 8 nucleotides align to TRBD1. Trimming took 4 bases from V and 3 from J; bases not matched to a gene: 4. CDR3 length: 14 residues. Germline CDR1 MDHEN, CDR2 SYDVKM. The CDR3 is CASSSTGGDYGYTF. The CDR3 nucleotides are TGTGCCAGCAGTTCCACAGGGGGGGACTATGGCTACACCTTC.

In its sample, this clone was seen once. The rearrangement links TRBV19 to TRBJ2-7; D is unclear. Trimming left V 4 bases short and J 4 bases short, with 17 bases between. CDR3 size: 15 residues. The germline gives CDR1 LNHDA, CDR2 SQIVND (reference sequence). The CDR3 DNA sequence: TGTGCCAGTAGTAGAATGTACGGCGGAGAATACGAGCAGTACTTC. Translated, it gives CASSRMYGGEYEQYF. Filled out from reference TRBV19 and TRBJ2-7, the complete variable domain reads DGGITQSPKYLFRKEGQNVTLSCEQNLNHDAMYWYRQDPGQGLRLIYYSQIVNDFQKGDIAEGYSVSREKKESFPLTVTSAQKNPTAFYLCASSRMYGGEYEQYFGPGTRLTVT.

This rearrangement joins TRBV4-3 to TRBJ1-2, with D possibly TRBD1 on 5 matching bases. Germline CDR1 is LGHNA and CDR2 is YSLEER. V was pared by 0 bases and J by 12 bases, with 14 bases between. The CDR3 spans 13 residues. CDR3 loop: CASSQDRVGGNTF. The CDR3 region has the DNA TGCGCCAGCAGCCAAGATCGGGTGGGGGGTAACACCTTC.